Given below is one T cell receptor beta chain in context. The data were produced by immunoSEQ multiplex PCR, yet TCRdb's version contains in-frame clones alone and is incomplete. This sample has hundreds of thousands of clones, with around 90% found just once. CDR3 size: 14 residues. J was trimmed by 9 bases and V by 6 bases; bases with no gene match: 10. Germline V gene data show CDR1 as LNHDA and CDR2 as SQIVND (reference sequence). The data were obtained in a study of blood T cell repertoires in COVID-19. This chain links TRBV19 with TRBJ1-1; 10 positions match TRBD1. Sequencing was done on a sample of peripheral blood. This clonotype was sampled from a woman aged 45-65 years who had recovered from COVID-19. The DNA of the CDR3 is TGTGCCAGTAGCCAGACAGGGGGCGGTCGGAAAGCTTTCTTT. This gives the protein CASSQTGGGRKAFF.